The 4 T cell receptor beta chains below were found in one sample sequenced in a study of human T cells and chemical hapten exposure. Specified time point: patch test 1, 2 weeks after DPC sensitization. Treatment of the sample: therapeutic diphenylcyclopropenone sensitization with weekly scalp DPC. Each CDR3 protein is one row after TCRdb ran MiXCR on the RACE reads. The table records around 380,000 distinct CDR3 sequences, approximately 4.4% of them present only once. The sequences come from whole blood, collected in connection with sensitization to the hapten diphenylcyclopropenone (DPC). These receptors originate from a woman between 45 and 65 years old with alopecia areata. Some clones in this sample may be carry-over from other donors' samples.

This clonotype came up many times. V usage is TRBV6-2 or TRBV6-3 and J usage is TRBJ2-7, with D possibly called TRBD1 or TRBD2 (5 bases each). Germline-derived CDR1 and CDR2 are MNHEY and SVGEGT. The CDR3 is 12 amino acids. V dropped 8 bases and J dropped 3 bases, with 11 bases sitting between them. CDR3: CASLGEGYEQYF. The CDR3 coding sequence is TGTGCCAGCCTGGGGGAAGGCTACGAGCAGTACTTC.

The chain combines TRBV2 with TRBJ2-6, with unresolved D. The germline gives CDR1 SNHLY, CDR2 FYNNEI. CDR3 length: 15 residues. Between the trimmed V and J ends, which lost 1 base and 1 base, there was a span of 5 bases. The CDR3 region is CASSEGVSGANVLTF. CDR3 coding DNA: TGTGCCAGCAGTGAAGGAGTATCTGGGGCCAACGTCCTGACTTTC.

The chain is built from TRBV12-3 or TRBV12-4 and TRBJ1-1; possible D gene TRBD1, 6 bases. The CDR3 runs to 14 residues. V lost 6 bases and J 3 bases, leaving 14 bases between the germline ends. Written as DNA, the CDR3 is TGTGCCAGCAGGCGGGGGGGCGTAGACACTGAAGCTTTCTTT. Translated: CASRRGGVDTEAFF.

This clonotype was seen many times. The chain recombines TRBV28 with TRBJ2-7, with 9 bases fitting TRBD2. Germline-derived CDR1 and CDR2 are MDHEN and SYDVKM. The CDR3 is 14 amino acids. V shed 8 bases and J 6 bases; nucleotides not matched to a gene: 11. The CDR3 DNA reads TGTGCCAGCGTATTAGCGGGGGCGCCCGGCGAGCAGTACTTC. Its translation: CASVLAGAPGEQYF.